The 23 T cell receptor beta chains below were found in one sample sequenced in a study of cytomegalovirus exposure and HLA in healthy donors. The study ran its PCR with 60 Vbeta and 13 Jbeta primers. The repertoire was sequenced with immunoSEQ multiplex PCR; TCRdb's copy has only in-frame clones and lacks some. The profile shows about 110,000 clones, 67% of them singletons. The sample was PBMCs. Receptors were obtained from a young man in good health and CMV-seropositive.

The chain is built from TRBV4-1 and TRBJ2-1; perhaps TRBD1 as D (5 bases). V shed 0 bases and J shed 2 bases, with 11 bases lying between them. The germline CDR1 and CDR2 sequences are MGHRA and YSYEKL. This CDR3 spans 16 amino acids. The CDR3, as DNA: TGCGCCAGCAGCCAAGATGTCAGGGTTGCCTACAATGAGCAGTTCTTC. It codes for CASSQDVRVAYNEQFF.

The chain has TRBV28 and TRBJ2-7, with D maybe TRBD2 (6 bases). The germline CDR1 and CDR2 sequences are MDHEN and SYDVKM. The CDR3 is made up of 16 amino acids. V shed 2 bases and J shed 1 base, with 15 bases lying between them. DNA of the CDR3: TGTGCCAGCAGTTTAGGCCCTAGGAGGGGATCCTACGAGCAGTACTTC. Translation: CASSLGPRRGSYEQYF.

This rearrangement joins TRBV28 to TRBJ2-1, with D uncertain. With 2 bases removed from V and 8 bases from J, the gap between germline ends came to 13 bases. Germline CDR1 and CDR2: MDHEN and SYDVKM. The CDR3 spans 14 residues. The CDR3 DNA reads as TGTGCCAGCAGTTTAAATCAGGATCCTCATGAGCAGTTCTTC. Its protein is CASSLNQDPHEQFF.

The chain links TRBV28 to TRBJ2-4; D possibly corresponds to TRBD2 (5 bases). CDR1 and CDR2 (germline): MDHEN, SYDVKM. The length of the CDR3 is 15 residues. V was pared by 4 bases and J by 0 bases, with 10 bases between. The CDR3 spells CASSYASLAKNIQYF. DNA of the CDR3: TGTGCCAGCAGTTATGCTAGCCTAGCCAAAAACATTCAGTACTTC.

This chain connects TRBV6-1 to TRBJ1-1; 11 bases match TRBD1. V shed 3 bases and J 4 bases; nucleotides not matched to a gene: 13. Germline assignment: CDR1 MNHNS and CDR2 SASEGT. CDR3 length: 18 amino acids. Written as DNA, the CDR3 is TGTGCCAGCAGTGATAGCCGGGACAGGGGGAATCTTGGCACTGAAGCTTTCTTT. Its protein product is CASSDSRDRGNLGTEAFF.

V is TRBV5-1 and J is TRBJ2-5; the D gene is possibly TRBD1 (6 bases). V dropped 3 bases and J dropped 1 base, with 16 bases sitting between them. Germline assignment: CDR1 SGHRS and CDR2 YFSETQ. The CDR3 sequence is 16 residues long. The CDR3 DNA is TGCGCCAGCAGCTCATACACCGGGACAACCCAAGAGACCCAGTACTTC. Protein sequence: CASSSYTGTTQETQYF.

The sample holds a few counts of this clone. V is TRBV5-1 and J is TRBJ1-3, with TRBD1 identical over 8 bases. The J segment lost 4 bases and the V segment lost 0 bases, leaving 9 bases of the junction unmatched. The CDR3 totals 17 residues. Germline V lookup: CDR1 SGHRS, CDR2 YFSETQ. The DNA of the CDR3 is TGCGCCAGCAGCTTGGAAGGCAGGGGGCGATCGGGAAACACCATATATTTT. Translation: CASSLEGRGRSGNTIYF.

With regard to this clone: The CDR3 ends on some other residue instead of the conserved phenylalanine or tryptophan, so this is likely a read error. Because the CDR3's place on the DNA is in doubt, the DNA is left out and the CDR3 is given as listed by TCRdb. The gene calls are TRBV5-6 and TRBJ2-7; the DNA was not used to check the table's D call, TRBD1. Germline V gives CDR1 SGHDT, CDR2 YYEEEE. The CDR3 totals 13 residues, both ends included. CDR3 sequence: CASSLVSSGAPQM.

This chain connects TRBV19 to TRBJ1-2; D possibly corresponds to TRBD1 (5 bases). Between the trimmed V and J ends, which lost 5 bases and 3 bases, there was a span of 10 bases. The germline CDR1 and CDR2 sequences are LNHDA and SQIVND (reference sequence). This CDR3 comprises 13 residues. The CDR3, as DNA: TGTGCCAGTAGTGCACAGGAATACTATGGCTACACCTTC. This gives the protein CASSAQEYYGYTF.

V is TRBV30 and J is TRBJ2-1; TRBD2 might be the D (6 bases). The V end was cut by 4 bases, the J end by 0 bases, with 10 bases between. Germline assignment: CDR1 GTSNPN and CDR2 SVGIG (reference sequence). The CDR3 covers 14 residues. CDR3 in amino acids: CAWIRGSSYNEQFF. CDR3 nucleotide sequence: TGTGCCTGGATCCGGGGGAGCTCCTACAATGAGCAGTTCTTC.

This clone came up once. This chain joins TRBV6-6 and TRBJ1-2, with 9 nucleotides matching TRBD1. Per the germline V gene, CDR1 is MNHNY and CDR2 is SVGAGI (reference sequence). The junction had 7 bases not matched to a gene; V was cut back by 3 bases and J by 8 bases. CDR3 size: 14 residues. The CDR3 region has the DNA TGTGCCAGCAGTTATCTCGGGACAGGGAGAGGCTACACCTTC. Translation gives CASSYLGTGRGYTF.

The V and J genes are TRBV9 and TRBJ1-5, with 8 bases matching TRBD1. The CDR3 runs to 14 residues. Germline V gene lookup returns CDR1 SGDLS and CDR2 YYNGEE. Trimming removed 4 bases from V and 7 bases from J; junction bases left unmatched: 7. The CDR3 loop reads CASSPRTGSQPQHF. The CDR3 DNA reads TGTGCCAGCAGCCCCCGGACAGGGAGCCAGCCCCAGCATTTT.

The J gene is TRBJ1-4, the V gene TRBV28; TRBD1 matches at 9 bases. The germline V gene has CDR1 MDHEN and CDR2 SYDVKM. V dropped 3 bases and J dropped 3; count of bases not matched to a gene: 14. This CDR3 is 19 amino acids long. CDR3 in amino acids: CASSFTVGTGGAANEKLFF. CDR3 nucleotides: TGTGCCAGCAGTTTTACAGTGGGTACAGGGGGCGCGGCTAATGAAAAACTGTTTTTT.

The gene calls are TRBV27 and TRBJ1-5; 7 nucleotides line up with TRBD1. The CDR3 length is 13 residues. The V gene end was trimmed by 5 bases and the J gene end by 6 bases; junction bases not matched to a gene: 4. CDR1 and CDR2 from the germline V gene are MNHEY and SMNVEV (reference sequence). The CDR3 region has the DNA TGTGCCAGCAGTGCAAGACAGGGTCAGCCCCAGCATTTT. It codes for CASSARQGQPQHF.

The rearrangement links TRBV28 to TRBJ1-6; 7 nucleotides match TRBD1. CDR3 length: 13 residues. Germline V gives CDR1 MDHEN, CDR2 SYDVKM. J was trimmed by 17 bases and V by 4 bases; bases with no gene match: 11. The CDR3 is CASSSYGGQQFHF. The CDR3 nucleotides are TGTGCCAGCAGTTCCTATGGGGGACAGCAATTCCACTTT.

The chain uses TRBV11-2 and TRBJ2-7; TRBD1 matches 12 bases. Germline trimming cut 3 bases from V and 5 bases from J; bases unmatched to any gene: 5. The germline gives CDR1 SGHAT, CDR2 FQNNGV. The CDR3 has 15 amino acids. CDR3: CASSLGQGASNEQYF. The CDR3 nucleotides are TGTGCCAGCAGCTTGGGACAGGGGGCTTCTAACGAGCAGTACTTC.

This clone was seen a handful of times. The chain couples TRBV28 to TRBJ2-7; TRBD1 is a possible D gene (6 bases). This CDR3 comprises 15 residues. In germline, CDR1 is MDHEN, CDR2 SYDVKM. The V and J ends lost 5 bases and 6 bases respectively, with 20 bases between them. This CDR3 reads CASSKDSPSSREQYF. The CDR3 DNA sequence: TGTGCCAGCAGTAAGGACAGTCCCTCTTCTCGCGAGCAGTACTTC.

The sample holds many counts of this clone. CDR3 sequence (DNA): TGTGCCAGCACGCCCGGGACAGGGGTAACCGGCTACACCTTC. It encodes CASTPGTGVTGYTF. This chain links TRBV5-4 with TRBJ1-2; TRBD1 aligns across 10 bases. With 6 bases clipped from V and 8 bases from J, the junction kept 10 bases outside the gene matches. The CDR3 length is 14 residues. The germline V gene has CDR1 SGHNT and CDR2 YYREEE (reference sequence).

The chain employs TRBV6-5 and TRBJ1-3; TRBD1 agrees at 8 bases. V dropped 6 bases and J dropped 4; count of bases not matched to a gene: 8. Germline-derived CDR1 and CDR2 are MNHEY and SVGAGI. The CDR3 consists of 15 residues. Written as DNA, the CDR3 is TGTGCCAGCAGCGATTGGGGGACAGGAGGAAACACCATATATTTT. Protein product: CASSDWGTGGNTIYF.

The chain uses TRBV7-9 and TRBJ1-6; D may be TRBD1 (6 bases). This CDR3 comprises 15 residues. V lost 6 bases, J lost 7 bases, and 16 bases lay in between. Germline loops: CDR1 SEHNR, CDR2 FQNEAQ (reference sequence). In nucleotides, the CDR3 is TGTGCCAGCAGTTTTACAGGGACCCGAAATTCACCCCTCCACTTT. Translation: CASSFTGTRNSPLHF.

Only a few counts were recorded for this clone. V is TRBV7-9 and J is TRBJ1-6; D gene ambiguous. The CDR3 covers 15 residues. V was pared by 6 bases and J by 4 bases, with 13 bases between. Germline CDR1 is SEHNR and CDR2 is FQNEAQ (reference sequence). Here the CDR3 reads CASSIIGRYNSPLHF. The CDR3 bases are TGTGCCAGCAGTATCATCGGGAGGTATAATTCACCCCTCCACTTT.

This rearrangement joins TRBV6-5 to TRBJ2-2; D gene ambiguous. The CDR3 has 11 amino acids. V was trimmed by 9 bases and J by 6 bases, leaving 8 bases between them. Germline CDR1 is MNHEY and CDR2 is SVGAGI. Here the CDR3 reads CASGVAGELFF. The CDR3 DNA is TGTGCCAGTGGTGTAGCCGGGGAGCTGTTTTTT.

The chain couples TRBV5-1 to TRBJ2-5; D may be TRBD2 (7 bases). The CDR3 consists of 15 residues. CDR1 and CDR2 (germline): SGHRS, YFSETQ. Trimming stripped 4 bases from V and 11 bases from J, with 24 bases between. The chain's CDR3 is CASSARQAGAGSQYF. CDR3 nucleotides: TGCGCCAGCAGCGCCCGGCAGGCGGGGGCCGGGTCTCAGTACTTC.